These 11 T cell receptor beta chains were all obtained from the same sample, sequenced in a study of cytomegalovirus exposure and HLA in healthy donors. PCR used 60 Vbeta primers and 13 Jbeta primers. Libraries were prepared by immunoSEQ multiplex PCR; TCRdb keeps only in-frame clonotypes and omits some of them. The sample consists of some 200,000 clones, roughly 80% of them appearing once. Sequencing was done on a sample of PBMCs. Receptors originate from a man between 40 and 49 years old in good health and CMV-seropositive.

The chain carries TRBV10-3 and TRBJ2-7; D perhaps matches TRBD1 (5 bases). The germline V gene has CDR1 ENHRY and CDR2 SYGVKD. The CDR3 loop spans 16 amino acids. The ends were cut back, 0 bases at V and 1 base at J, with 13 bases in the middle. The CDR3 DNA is TGTGCCATCAGTGAGTCAGCCACAGGTTTTTCCTACGAGCAGTACTTC. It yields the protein CAISESATGFSYEQYF.

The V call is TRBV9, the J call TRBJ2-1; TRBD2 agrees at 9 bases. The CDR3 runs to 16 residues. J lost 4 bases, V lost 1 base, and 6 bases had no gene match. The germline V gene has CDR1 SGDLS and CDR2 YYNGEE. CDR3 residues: CASSVNSGGPYNEQFF. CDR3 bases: TGTGCCAGCAGCGTAAATAGCGGGGGACCTTACAATGAGCAGTTCTTC.

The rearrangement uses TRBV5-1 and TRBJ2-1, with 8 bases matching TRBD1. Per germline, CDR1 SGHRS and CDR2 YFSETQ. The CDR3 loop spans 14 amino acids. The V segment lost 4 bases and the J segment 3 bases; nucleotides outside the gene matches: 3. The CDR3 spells CASSPGTGYNEQFF. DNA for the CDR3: TGCGCCAGCAGCCCCGGGACAGGCTACAATGAGCAGTTCTTC.

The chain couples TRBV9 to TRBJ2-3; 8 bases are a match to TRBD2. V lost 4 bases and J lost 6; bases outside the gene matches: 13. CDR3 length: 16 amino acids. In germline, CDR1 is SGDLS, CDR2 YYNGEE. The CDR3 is CASSLTSGRVFDTQYF. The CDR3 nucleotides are TGTGCCAGCAGCCTCACTAGCGGAAGAGTATTCGATACGCAGTATTTT.

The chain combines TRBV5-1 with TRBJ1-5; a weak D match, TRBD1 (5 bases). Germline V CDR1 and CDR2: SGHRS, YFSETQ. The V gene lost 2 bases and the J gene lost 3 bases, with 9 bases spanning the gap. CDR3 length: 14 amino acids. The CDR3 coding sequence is TGCGCCAGCAGCTTAGGGGCGGCCAATCAGCCCCAGCATTTT. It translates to CASSLGAANQPQHF.

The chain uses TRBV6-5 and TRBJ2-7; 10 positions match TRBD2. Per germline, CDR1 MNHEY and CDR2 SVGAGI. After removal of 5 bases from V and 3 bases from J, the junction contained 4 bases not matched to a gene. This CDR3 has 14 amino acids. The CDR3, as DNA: TGTGCCAGCAGTCTACTAGCGGGGATCTACGAGCAGTACTTC. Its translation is CASSLLAGIYEQYF.

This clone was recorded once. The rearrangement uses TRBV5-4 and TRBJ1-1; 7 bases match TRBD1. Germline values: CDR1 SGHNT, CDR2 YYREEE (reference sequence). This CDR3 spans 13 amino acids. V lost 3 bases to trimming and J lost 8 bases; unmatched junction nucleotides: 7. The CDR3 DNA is TGTGCCAGCAGCTGGGGACAGACTACAGAAGCTTTCTTT. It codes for CASSWGQTTEAFF.

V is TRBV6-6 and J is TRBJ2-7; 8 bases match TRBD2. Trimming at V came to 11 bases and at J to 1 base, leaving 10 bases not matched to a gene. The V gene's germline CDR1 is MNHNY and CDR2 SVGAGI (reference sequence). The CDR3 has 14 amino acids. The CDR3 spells CASLGGGSSYEQYF. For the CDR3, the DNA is TGTGCCTCCCTCGGGGGGGGTTCGTCCTACGAGCAGTACTTC.

CDR3 sequence (DNA): TGTGCCAGCAGCGAAACGGTCAGGGAAAAACTGTTTTTT. It yields the protein CASSETVREKLFF. The chain combines TRBV7-2 with TRBJ1-4, with D hard to call. Trimming pared 5 bases from V and 8 bases from J, leaving 12 bases between. CDR1 is SGHTA, CDR2 FQGNSA, per germline. The CDR3 is made up of 13 amino acids.

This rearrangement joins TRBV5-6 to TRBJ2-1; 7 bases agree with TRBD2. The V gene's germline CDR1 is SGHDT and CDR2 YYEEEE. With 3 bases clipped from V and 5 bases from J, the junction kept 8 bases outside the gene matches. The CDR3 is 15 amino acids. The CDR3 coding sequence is TGTGCCAGCAGCTCGGGCGGGGGTGGTCACAATGAGCAGTTCTTC. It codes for CASSSGGGGHNEQFF.

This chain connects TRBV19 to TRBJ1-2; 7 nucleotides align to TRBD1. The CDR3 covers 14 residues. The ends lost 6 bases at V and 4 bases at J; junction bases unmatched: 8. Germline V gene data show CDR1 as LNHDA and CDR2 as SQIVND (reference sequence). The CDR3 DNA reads TGTGCCAGTAGACAAGCAGGGGGTTCCTATGGCTACACCTTC. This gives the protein CASRQAGGSYGYTF.